The 10 T cell receptor beta chains below come from one sample, sequenced in a study of shared clonotypes between healthy human individuals. The repertoire was sequenced with immunoSEQ multiplex PCR; TCRdb's copy has only in-frame clones and lacks some. The data contain 2 million to 2.5 million clones, 80% to 95% of them singletons. What was sequenced was naive CD4+ T cells from PBMCs. The subset denotes: CD45RA+ positively selected. These receptor sequences come from a man between 18 and 35 years old in good health. Some clones in this sample may be carry-over from other donors' samples.

CDR3 sequence (DNA): TGTGCCAGCAGCTTGGGGACTAGCGGGCGAAACAATGAGCAGTTCTTC. Translated: CASSLGTSGRNNEQFF. The rearrangement uses TRBV7-3 and TRBJ2-1, with 12 bases fitting TRBD2. Germline lookup yields CDR1 SGHTA and CDR2 FQGTGA. The CDR3 is 16 residues long. Trimming removed 3 bases from V and 5 bases from J; junction bases left unmatched: 5.

V usage is TRBV29-1 and J usage is TRBJ1-1, with TRBD1 matching over 7 bases. With 6 bases clipped from V and 0 bases from J, the junction kept 7 bases outside the gene matches. The CDR3 spans 14 residues. Germline values: CDR1 SQVTM, CDR2 ANQGSEA. DNA of the CDR3: TGCAGCGTGCCGGGACAGATCATGAACACTGAAGCTTTCTTT. The encoded protein is CSVPGQIMNTEAFF.

This clone was observed once. The CDR3 DNA reads as TGTGCCAGCAGCCCACCCCGGGGCAGGGATGAAAAACTGTTTTTT. This sequence encodes CASSPPRGRDEKLFF. The rearrangement joins TRBV7-9 to TRBJ1-4, with D maybe TRBD1 (5 bases). Trimming pared 5 bases from V and 6 bases from J, leaving 16 bases between. The CDR3 spans 15 residues. Germline CDR1 reads SEHNR; CDR2 reads FQNEAQ (reference sequence).

The V gene is TRBV5-8, the J gene TRBJ1-6; TRBD1 matches at 8 bases. The CDR3 runs to 14 residues. From germline, CDR1 is SGHTS and CDR2 YDEGEE. V dropped 6 bases and J dropped 9; count of bases not matched to a gene: 8. The CDR3 DNA is TGTGCCAGCACCAACGACAGGGGAGGTTCACCCCTCCACTTT. Translated, it gives CASTNDRGGSPLHF.

The chain uses TRBV18 and TRBJ2-5; 7 positions agree with TRBD1. The V and J ends lost 2 bases and 3 bases, in that order; junction bases with no gene match: 15. Germline V gene lookup returns CDR1 KGHSH and CDR2 LQKENI. The CDR3 length is 18 residues. The CDR3: CASSPSFRGQAIKETQYF. CDR3 DNA: TGTGCCAGCTCACCATCTTTTAGAGGACAGGCGATCAAAGAGACCCAGTACTTC.

This sequence joins TRBV28 and TRBJ2-5, with D maybe TRBD2 (6 bases). The better agreement between TRBJ2-7 and the DNA end casts doubt on the J call. This CDR3 has 13 residues. Germline V gene lookup returns CDR1 MDHEN and CDR2 SYDVKM. Here the CDR3 reads CASSAGKSYEQYF. The CDR3 bases are TGTGCCAGCAGCGCGGGAAAATCCTACGAGCAGTACTTC.

The J gene is TRBJ1-2, the V gene TRBV6-4; no clear D gene. The CDR3 has 11 residues. V dropped 4 bases and J dropped 6 bases, with 6 bases sitting between them. Germline V gene data show CDR1 as MRHNA and CDR2 as SNTAGT. The CDR3 DNA is TGTGCCAGCAGTGCGGGCGATGGCTACACCTTC. It is translated as CASSAGDGYTF.

About this clone: This CDR3 is also generated by other DNA sequences in the sample. The chain combines TRBV30 with TRBJ1-3, with D maybe TRBD1 (5 bases). Deletions cut 2 bases from V and 4 bases from J, with 6 bases between. Germline loops: CDR1 GTSNPN, CDR2 SVGIG (reference sequence). This CDR3 comprises 12 residues. The CDR3 DNA follows: TGTGCCTGGAGTCCAGGGGGAAACACCATATATTTT. It is translated as CAWSPGGNTIYF.

The V call is TRBV7-3, the J call TRBJ1-1; 9 nucleotides line up with TRBD1. Germline loops: CDR1 SGHTA, CDR2 FQGTGA. The CDR3 is 14 residues long. J was trimmed by 0 bases and V by 5 bases; bases with no gene match: 1. This CDR3 is CASSGQGLNTEAFF. Written as DNA, the CDR3 is TGTGCCAGCAGCGGACAGGGGTTGAACACTGAAGCTTTCTTT.

The chain links TRBV7-8 to TRBJ2-3, with D maybe TRBD2 (6 bases). CDR3 size: 15 residues. V was pared by 6 bases and J by 0 bases, with 13 bases between. Germline values: CDR1 SGHVS, CDR2 FQNEAQ. The DNA for the CDR3 is TGTGCCAGCAGAAAACTAGCAGCTAGCACAGATACGCAGTATTTT. Translation: CASRKLAASTDTQYF. The variable domain in full, with the rest retrieved from reference TRBV7-8 and TRBJ2-3, is GAGVSQSPRYKVAKRGQDVALRCDPISGHVSLFWYQQALGQGPEFLTYFQNEAQLDKSGLPSDRFFAERPEGSVSTLKIQRTQQEDSAVYLCASRKLAASTDTQYFGPGTRLTVL.